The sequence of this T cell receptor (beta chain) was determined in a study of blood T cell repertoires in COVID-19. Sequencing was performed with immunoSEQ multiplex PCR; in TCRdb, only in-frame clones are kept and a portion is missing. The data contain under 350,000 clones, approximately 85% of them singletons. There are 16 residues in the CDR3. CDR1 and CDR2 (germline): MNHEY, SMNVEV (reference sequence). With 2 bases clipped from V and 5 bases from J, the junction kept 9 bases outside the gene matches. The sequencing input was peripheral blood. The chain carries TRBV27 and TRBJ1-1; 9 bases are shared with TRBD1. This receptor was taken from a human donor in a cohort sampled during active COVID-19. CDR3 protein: CASSLKFTGGRTEAFF. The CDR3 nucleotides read TGTGCCAGCAGTTTAAAATTTACAGGGGGCCGAACTGAAGCTTTCTTT.